This TCR beta chain was documented in a study of T cells in Graves' hyperthyroidism and ophthalmopathy. TCR beta CDR3 regions were amplified from RNA. With the HTBI primer set, the TCR CDR3 went through a first round of RT-PCR. One entry per CDR3 protein results from TCRdb running MiXCR on the multiplex PCR reads. The sample has about 380,000 distinct CDR3 sequences, about 18% seen once. Germline CDR1 is LGHNA and CDR2 is YNFKEQ. J gave up 0 bases and V 1 base, and 5 bases lay outside the gene matches. This CDR3 has 16 amino acids. In this sample, this clonotype turned up many times. This clonotype originated in a man aged 18 to 29 with Graves' ophthalmopathy. The rearrangement uses TRBV4-2 and TRBJ2-7, with 8 bases fitting TRBD2. Sequencing input: blood. The CDR3 DNA is TGTGCCAGCAGCCAAGGGGAAACTAGCGGCTCCTACGAGCAGTACTTC. Its protein product is CASSQGETSGSYEQYF.